Below, 10 T cell receptor beta chains from the same sample are listed, as sequenced in a study of T cell changes during pregnancy in multiple sclerosis. Clones were read by immunoSEQ multiplex PCR, and TCRdb kept only the in-frame ones, dropping some. This sample has over 50,000 clones, with approximately 87% found just once. Sequenced material: peripheral blood from another person, used as feeder cells. The receptors derive from a human donor whose cells served as feeder cells for cultures in a pregnancy study.

The chain has TRBV7-9 and TRBJ1-6; no firm D call. Trimming stripped 1 base from V and 11 bases from J, with 9 bases between. This CDR3 region has 13 residues. CDR1 is SEHNR, CDR2 FQNEAQ, per germline (reference sequence). The CDR3 DNA follows: TGTGCCAGCAGCTTAGGGACTAGGACACCCCTCCACTTT. Its translation is CASSLGTRTPLHF.

The chain joins TRBV7-9 to TRBJ2-2; D perhaps matches TRBD2 (6 bases). The CDR3 spans 17 residues. Per the germline V gene, CDR1 is SEHNR and CDR2 is FQNEAQ (reference sequence). With 7 bases removed from V and 1 base from J, the gap between germline ends came to 19 bases. The CDR3 loop is CASTFTYAGGNTGELFF. CDR3 coding DNA: TGTGCCAGCACCTTCACGTACGCCGGGGGGAACACCGGGGAGCTGTTTTTT.

The chain uses TRBV5-5 and TRBJ2-7, with 8 nucleotides matching TRBD1. Germline V gene data show CDR1 as SGHKS and CDR2 as YYEKEE (reference sequence). This CDR3 contains 14 residues. The V gene end was trimmed by 8 bases and the J gene end by 2 bases; junction bases not matched to a gene: 9. The CDR3 sequence is CASYPDREPYEQYF. Written as DNA, the CDR3 is TGTGCCAGTTACCCGGACAGGGAGCCCTACGAGCAGTACTTC.

The chain carries TRBV27 and TRBJ2-5; 12 bases map to TRBD2. The CDR3 extends over 15 amino acids. Germline V gene lookup returns CDR1 MNHEY and CDR2 SMNVEV (reference sequence). V lost 3 bases to trimming and J lost 5 bases; unmatched junction nucleotides: 4. DNA of the CDR3: TGTGCCAGCAGTTTTCTAGCGGGGGGGCCGGAGACCCAGTACTTC. This codes for CASSFLAGGPETQYF.

This clone was seen only a few times. The CDR3 is CASGIGSSTDTQYF. Written as DNA, the CDR3 is TGTGCCAGCGGGATCGGGAGCAGCACAGATACGCAGTATTTT. The chain uses TRBV9 and TRBJ2-3; the D gene is possibly TRBD2 (6 bases). V was shortened by 7 bases and J by 0 bases, with 12 bases between the two germline ends. The CDR3 totals 14 residues. The germline V gene has CDR1 SGDLS and CDR2 YYNGEE.

The chain couples TRBV15 to TRBJ1-1; D is ambiguous. The germline CDR1 and CDR2 sequences are LNHNV and YYDKDF (reference sequence). The CDR3 loop spans 14 amino acids. The V end lost 3 bases, the J end lost 1 base, and 9 bases lay between the germline ends. The CDR3: CATSRLRQNTEAFF. The CDR3 bases are TGTGCCACCAGCAGGCTTAGACAGAACACTGAAGCTTTCTTT.

CDR3 amino acids: CASSFAPLAQAETQYF. CDR3 sequence (DNA): TGTGCCAGCAGCTTTGCCCCCCTGGCCCAGGCTGAGACCCAGTACTTC. J is TRBJ2-5 and V is TRBV7-9; no firm D call. The germline V gene encodes CDR1 SEHNR and CDR2 FQNEAQ (reference sequence). Trimming left V 3 bases short and J 5 bases short, with 19 bases between. This CDR3 is built from 16 residues.

V and J are TRBV10-3 and TRBJ1-1, with D tentatively TRBD1 (5 bases). CDR1 and CDR2 (germline): ENHRY, SYGVKD. There are 13 residues in the CDR3. Trimming took 4 bases from V and 4 from J, leaving 10 bases between them. CDR3 sequence: CAISGQGRTEAFF. CDR3 bases: TGTGCCATCAGTGGGCAGGGCCGCACTGAAGCTTTCTTT.

CDR3 bases: TGTGCCAGCAGCATAAGCGGGAGGTATGGCACAGATACGCAGTATTTT. The encoded protein is CASSISGRYGTDTQYF. This rearrangement joins TRBV7-2 to TRBJ2-3; 9 bases map to TRBD2. This CDR3 comprises 16 residues. J was trimmed by 1 base and V by 5 bases; bases with no gene match: 7. In germline, CDR1 is SGHTA, CDR2 FQGNSA. The full variable domain, rest sourced from reference TRBV7-2 and TRBJ2-3, is GAGVSQSPSNKVTEKGKDVELRCDPISGHTALYWYRQSLGQGLEFLIYFQGNSAPDKSGLPSDRFSAERTGGSVSTLTIQRTQQEDSAVYLCASSISGRYGTDTQYFGPGTRLTVL.

The genes are TRBV6-1 and TRBJ2-5; D not resolved. V was cut by 2 bases and J by 3 bases, with 7 bases left in between. Germline values: CDR1 MNHNS, CDR2 SASEGT. The CDR3 consists of 13 residues. The CDR3 loop is CASSENPEETQYF. In DNA, the CDR3 is TGTGCCAGCAGTGAAAACCCTGAAGAGACCCAGTACTTC.